The TCR beta chain described here comes from a study of T cell clusters in autoimmune cytopenias. Multiplex touch-down PCR amplified TRB using TRB-A and TRB-B pools in one tube. TCRdb reprocessed the multiplex PCR reads and keeps a single row for each CDR3 protein, giving no DNA. With under 8,500 distinct CDR3 sequences in the sample, the ten largest clones hold more than 4.5%. TRB was amplified from roughly 250 ng of peripheral blood genomic DNA per sample. Note on this clonotype: Its specificity is not known.

Study results and caveats: Active autoimmune hepatitis patients had around 3-fold fewer exclusive TRB clusters than healthy donors. No experiment has yet validated the function of the T cell clusters defined in silico. TRB repertoire shifts in secondary cytopenia and chronic lymphocytic leukemia mostly reflected lymphoma, not autoimmunity. Primary autoimmune cytopenia patients seemingly lacked the physiological T cell clusters found in healthy donors.

CDR3 length: 13 residues. The germline gives CDR1 SGHAT, CDR2 FQDESV (reference sequence). The chain combines TRBV11-1 with TRBJ1-6. The sample consisted of peripheral blood. This TCR was sampled from a human donor with an autoimmune cytopenia or autoimmune hepatitis (not recorded which). CDR3 loop: CASSSRPNSPLHF.